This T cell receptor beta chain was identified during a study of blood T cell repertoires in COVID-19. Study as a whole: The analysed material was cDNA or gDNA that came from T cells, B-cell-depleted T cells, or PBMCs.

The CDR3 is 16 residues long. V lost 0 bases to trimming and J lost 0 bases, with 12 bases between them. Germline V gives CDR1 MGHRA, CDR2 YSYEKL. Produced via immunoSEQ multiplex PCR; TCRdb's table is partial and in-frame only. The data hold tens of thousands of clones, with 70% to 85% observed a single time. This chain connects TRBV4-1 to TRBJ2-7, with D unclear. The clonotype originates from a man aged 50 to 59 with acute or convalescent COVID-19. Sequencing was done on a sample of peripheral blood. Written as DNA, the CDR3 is TGCGCCAGCAGCCAAGATTATGCGATAAGCTCCTACGAGCAGTACTTC. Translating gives CASSQDYAISSYEQYF.